These 5 T cell receptor beta chains came from one sample sequenced in a study of post-analysis software for immune sequencing data. Study outcomes and limitations: Four to six TRBV segments appeared more often in patients than in controls, and TRBV5-6, TRBV5-1 and TRBV20-1 were among these.

These receptors' targets are unknown. Unique molecular identifiers had been added to the TCR beta cDNA libraries. TCRdb redid the calling of the PCR reads with MiXCR, one entry per CDR3 protein. The table records some 890,000 distinct CDR3 sequences, approximately 50% of them present only once. Sequencing was performed on blood. Every receptor here comes from a girl aged 5-17 years with multiple sclerosis.

The chain couples TRBV7-3 to TRBJ2-4; D possibly matches TRBD1 or TRBD2 (6 bases each). This CDR3 is built from 18 residues. V lost 1 base and J 0 bases, leaving 16 bases between the germline ends. Germline loops: CDR1 SGHTA, CDR2 FQGTGA. CDR3 DNA: TGTGCCAGCAGCTTAAACCCGCCGGGGGCGGGAGCCAAAAACATTCAGTACTTC. Translating gives CASSLNPPGAGAKNIQYF.

CDR3 DNA sequence: TGCAGTGCCGGCGGAGACTACGAGCAGTACTTC. As protein: CSAGGDYEQYF. V is TRBV29-1 and J is TRBJ2-5; D is unclear. The last part of the DNA fits TRBJ2-7 better; the J call may be wrong. Germline values: CDR1 SQVTM, CDR2 ANQGSEA. The CDR3 sequence is 11 residues long.

The rearrangement joins TRBV10-3 to TRBJ1-2, with TRBD1 identical over 10 bases. V was clipped by 8 bases and J by 3 bases; unmatched bases: 3. The CDR3 is made up of 13 amino acids. Per the germline V gene, CDR1 is ENHRY and CDR2 is SYGVKD. CDR3 nucleotide sequence: TGTGCCATCTGGACAGGGGGGGACTATGGCTACACCTTC. Its protein product is CAIWTGGDYGYTF.

The chain's CDR3 is CASSHGGGPRRTQYF. The CDR3 DNA reads as TGTGCCAGCAGCCACGGCGGGGGGCCTAGACGGACCCAGTACTTC. This chain links TRBV14 with TRBJ2-5, with 8 bases aligning to TRBD2. This CDR3 has 15 residues. Germline lookup yields CDR1 SGHDN and CDR2 FVKESK. With V trimmed by 3 bases and J by 7 bases, 10 bases remained unmatched.

This sequence joins TRBV12-3 or TRBV12-4 and TRBJ1-2; D possibly corresponds to TRBD1 (5 bases). V lost 6 bases, J lost 4 bases, and 9 bases lay in between. This CDR3 is built from 12 residues. CDR3 residues: CASSIDSYGYTF. CDR3 DNA: TGTGCCAGCAGCATAGACAGCTATGGCTACACCTTC.